This TCR beta chain was obtained from a study of blood T cell repertoires in COVID-19. Study background: Italy, Spain and the United States were the sources of the convalescent and acute COVID-19 samples.

Participants spanned ages about 18 to 90 years and resided in fewer than 30 US areas. Assignment of participants to cohorts was predicated upon participant-reported clinical history. As processed by the authors: It was from reference gene primer amplification that nucleated cell counts were estimated. This table comes from immunoSEQ multiplex PCR, and its TCRdb copy is limited to in-frame clones, with some not included. The D gene and trimming were derived from the DNA, and the V and J assignments and clone size from that table. The repertoire holds around 450,000 clones, with about 90% as singletons. Germline assignment: CDR1 LGHDT and CDR2 YNNKEL (reference sequence). V shed 3 bases, J shed 2 bases, and the junction held 4 bases outside the gene matches. This CDR3 is built from 14 residues.

The chain recombines TRBV3-1 (or the pseudogene TRBV3-2) with TRBJ2-7, with 7 bases fitting TRBD1. The sequence derives from a woman younger than 35 with acute COVID-19. Sequenced: PBMCs or T cells enriched from blood (not recorded which). The DNA for the CDR3 is TGTGCCAGCAGCCATGGGACAGTTGCCTACGAGCAGTACTTC. Its translation: CASSHGTVAYEQYF.